This TCR beta chain was retrieved from a study of cytomegalovirus exposure and HLA in healthy donors. Overall study results and limits: In a later analysis, productive TCRs from donors in an Asian-associated ancestry cluster reportedly carried fewer N-insertions than the cohort mean. TCR beta chain V- and J-gene trimming was linked, in a later analysis, to a missense variant in DCLRE1C. Reported findings show TCR beta sequences accurately forecast HLA-A and HLA-B alleles in most subjects.

Despite likely unrecorded immune exposures, the donors were nominally healthy at the time of sampling. Germline lookup yields CDR1 SGHTA and CDR2 FQGNSA. Trimming shortened V by 2 bases and J by 3 bases, and 17 bases separated the two germline ends. CDR3 length: 17 residues. Researchers ran the PCR with 60 Vbeta and 13 Jbeta primers. TCRdb keeps only in-frame clones here, not all; method: immunoSEQ multiplex PCR. Of 150,000 to 190,000 clones in the sample, around 75% were seen once. Concerning this clone itself: Its cognate antigen is unknown. Other DNA sequences in this specimen translate into the identical CDR3.

Sequencing was done on a sample of PBMCs. This clonotype was sampled from a young man in good health and CMV-seronegative. This chain joins TRBV7-2 and TRBJ2-4, with D possibly matching TRBD1 (5 bases). The DNA for the CDR3 is TGTGCCAGCAGCTTAAGCCCCCTACAGGTCGTCAAAAACATTCAGTACTTC. The encoded protein is CASSLSPLQVVKNIQYF.